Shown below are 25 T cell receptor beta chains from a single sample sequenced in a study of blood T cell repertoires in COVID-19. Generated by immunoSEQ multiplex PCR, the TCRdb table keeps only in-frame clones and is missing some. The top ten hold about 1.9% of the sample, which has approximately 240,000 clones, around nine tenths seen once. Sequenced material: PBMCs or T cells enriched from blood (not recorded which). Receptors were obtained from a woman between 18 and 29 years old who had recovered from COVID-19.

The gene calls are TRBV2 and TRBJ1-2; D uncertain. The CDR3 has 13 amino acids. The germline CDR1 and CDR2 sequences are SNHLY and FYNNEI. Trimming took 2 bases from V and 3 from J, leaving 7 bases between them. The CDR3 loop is CASSEYPDYGYTF. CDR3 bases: TGTGCCAGCAGTGAATACCCAGACTATGGCTACACCTTC.

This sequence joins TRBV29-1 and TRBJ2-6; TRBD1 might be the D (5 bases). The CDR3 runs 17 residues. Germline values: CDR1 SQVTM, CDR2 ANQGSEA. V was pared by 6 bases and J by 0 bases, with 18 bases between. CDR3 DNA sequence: TGCAGCGTCGCAGACAGCTACCTTACCTCTGGGGCCAACGTCCTGACTTTC. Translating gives CSVADSYLTSGANVLTF. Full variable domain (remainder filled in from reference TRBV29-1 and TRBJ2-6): SAVISQKPSRDICQRGTSLTIQCQVDSQVTMMFWYRQQPGQSLTLIATANQGSEATYESGFVIDKFPISRPNLTFSTLTVSNMSPEDSSIYLCSVADSYLTSGANVLTFGAGSRLTVL.

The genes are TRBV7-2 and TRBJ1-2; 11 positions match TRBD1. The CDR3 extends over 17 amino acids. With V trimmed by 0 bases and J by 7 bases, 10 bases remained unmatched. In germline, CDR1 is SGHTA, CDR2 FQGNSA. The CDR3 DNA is TGTGCCAGCAGCTTAGCGCGCTTTGGACAGGGGGCAAGTGGCTACACCTTC. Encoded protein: CASSLARFGQGASGYTF.

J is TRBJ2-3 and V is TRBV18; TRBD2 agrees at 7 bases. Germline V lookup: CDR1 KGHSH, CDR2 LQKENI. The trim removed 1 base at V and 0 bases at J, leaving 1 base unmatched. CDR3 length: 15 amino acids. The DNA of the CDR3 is TGTGCCAGCTCACCACGCGGGGGAAGCACAGATACGCAGTATTTT. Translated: CASSPRGGSTDTQYF.

The CDR3 DNA sequence: TGTGCCAGCAGTCTAAGAGCCGGAGGAGGGCAGATGTACAATGAGCAGTTCTTC. Its protein is CASSLRAGGGQMYNEQFF. The chain employs TRBV9 and TRBJ2-1, with a weak D call TRBD2 (6 bases). Germline V gene data show CDR1 as SGDLS and CDR2 as YYNGEE. The ends were cut back, 5 bases at V and 4 bases at J, with 25 bases in the middle. The CDR3 consists of 18 residues.

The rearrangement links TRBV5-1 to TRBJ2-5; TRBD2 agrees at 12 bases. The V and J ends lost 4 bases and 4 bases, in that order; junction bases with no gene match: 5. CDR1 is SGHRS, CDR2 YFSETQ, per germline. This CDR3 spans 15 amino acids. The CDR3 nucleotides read TGCGCCAGCAGCATAGGACTAGCGGGGCCAGAGACCCAGTACTTC. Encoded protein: CASSIGLAGPETQYF. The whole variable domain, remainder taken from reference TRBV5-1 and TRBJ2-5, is KAGVTQTPRYLIKTRGQQVTLSCSPISGHRSVSWYQQTPGQGLQFLFEYFSETQRNKGNFPGRFSGRQFSNSRSEMNVSTLELGDSALYLCASSIGLAGPETQYFGPGTRLLVL.

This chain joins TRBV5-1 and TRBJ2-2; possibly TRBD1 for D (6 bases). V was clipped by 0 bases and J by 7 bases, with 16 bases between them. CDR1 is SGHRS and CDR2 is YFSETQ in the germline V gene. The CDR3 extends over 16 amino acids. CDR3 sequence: CASSLAGAGAGGELFF. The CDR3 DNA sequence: TGCGCCAGCAGCTTGGCCGGAGCAGGGGCGGGCGGGGAGCTGTTTTTT. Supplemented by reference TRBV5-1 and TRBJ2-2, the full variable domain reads KAGVTQTPRYLIKTRGQQVTLSCSPISGHRSVSWYQQTPGQGLQFLFEYFSETQRNKGNFPGRFSGRQFSNSRSEMNVSTLELGDSALYLCASSLAGAGAGGELFFGEGSRLTVL.

The CDR3 DNA follows: TGCGCCAGCAGCTCAGGGGAAAACACCGGGGAGCTGTTTTTT. Protein sequence: CASSSGENTGELFF. The rearrangement links TRBV5-1 to TRBJ2-2, with D possibly being TRBD1 (6 bases). CDR1 and CDR2 from the germline V gene are SGHRS and YFSETQ. The ends were cut back, 3 bases at V and 2 bases at J, with 8 bases in the middle. The CDR3 loop spans 14 amino acids. Using reference TRBV5-1 and TRBJ2-2 for the parts outside the CDR3, the full variable domain is KAGVTQTPRYLIKTRGQQVTLSCSPISGHRSVSWYQQTPGQGLQFLFEYFSETQRNKGNFPGRFSGRQFSNSRSEMNVSTLELGDSALYLCASSSGENTGELFFGEGSRLTVL.

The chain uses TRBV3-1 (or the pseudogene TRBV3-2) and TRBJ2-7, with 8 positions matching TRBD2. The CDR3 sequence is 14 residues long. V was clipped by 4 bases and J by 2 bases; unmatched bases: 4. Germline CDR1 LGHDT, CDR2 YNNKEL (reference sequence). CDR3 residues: CASSRAGAAYEQYF. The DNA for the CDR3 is TGTGCCAGCAGCCGAGCGGGAGCGGCCTACGAGCAGTACTTC.

The chain's CDR3 is CASSHGTGRHEQYF. DNA for the CDR3: TGTGCCAGCAGCCACGGGACAGGGAGGCACGAGCAGTACTTC. The chain recombines TRBV14 with TRBJ2-7; 9 bases agree with TRBD1. Germline V gene lookup returns CDR1 SGHDN and CDR2 FVKESK. The V and J ends lost 3 bases and 5 bases, in that order; junction bases with no gene match: 5. The CDR3 totals 14 residues.

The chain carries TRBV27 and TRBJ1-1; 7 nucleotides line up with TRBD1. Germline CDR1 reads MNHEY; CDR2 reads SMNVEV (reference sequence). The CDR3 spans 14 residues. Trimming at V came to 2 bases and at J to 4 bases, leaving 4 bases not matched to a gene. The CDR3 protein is CASSLTRGSTEAFF. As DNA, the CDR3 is TGTGCCAGCAGTTTAACCAGGGGGAGCACTGAAGCTTTCTTT.

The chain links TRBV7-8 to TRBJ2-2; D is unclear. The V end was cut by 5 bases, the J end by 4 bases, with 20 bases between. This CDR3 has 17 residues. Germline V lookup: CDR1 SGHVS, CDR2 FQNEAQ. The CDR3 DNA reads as TGTGCCAGCAGCCCGCTTGGGCTACGATCGAGCACCGGGGAGCTGTTTTTT. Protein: CASSPLGLRSSTGELFF.

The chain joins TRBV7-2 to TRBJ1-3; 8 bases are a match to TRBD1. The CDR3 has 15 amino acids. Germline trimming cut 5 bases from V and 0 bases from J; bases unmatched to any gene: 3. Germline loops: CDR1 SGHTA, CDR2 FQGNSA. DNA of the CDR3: TGTGCCAGCAGCCCGGACAGGGTCTCTGGAAACACCATATATTTT. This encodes CASSPDRVSGNTIYF.

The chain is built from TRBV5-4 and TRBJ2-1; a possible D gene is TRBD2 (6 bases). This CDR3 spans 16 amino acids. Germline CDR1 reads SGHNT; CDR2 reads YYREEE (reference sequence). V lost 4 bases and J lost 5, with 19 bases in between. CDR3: CASSRQVGGPNNEQFF. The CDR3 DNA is TGTGCCAGCAGCCGCCAAGTGGGGGGTCCAAACAATGAGCAGTTCTTC.

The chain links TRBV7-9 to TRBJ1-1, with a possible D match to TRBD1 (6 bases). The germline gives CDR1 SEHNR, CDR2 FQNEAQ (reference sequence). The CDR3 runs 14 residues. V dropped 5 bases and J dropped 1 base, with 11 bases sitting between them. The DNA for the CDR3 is TGTGCCAGCAGCGCAGGGGCCGGGAACACTGAAGCTTTCTTT. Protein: CASSAGAGNTEAFF.

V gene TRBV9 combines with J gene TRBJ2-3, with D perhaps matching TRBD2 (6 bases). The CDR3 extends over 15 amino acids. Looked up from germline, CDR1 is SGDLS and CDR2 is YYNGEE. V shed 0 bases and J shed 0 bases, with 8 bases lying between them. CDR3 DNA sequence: TGTGCCAGCAGCGTAGTCGGGACTAGCACAGATACGCAGTATTTT. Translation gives CASSVVGTSTDTQYF. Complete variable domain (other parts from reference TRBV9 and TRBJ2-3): DSGVTQTPKHLITATGQRVTLRCSPRSGDLSVYWYQQSLDQGLQFLIQYYNGEERAKGNILERFSAQQFPDLHSELNLSSLELGDSALYFCASSVVGTSTDTQYFGPGTRLTVL.

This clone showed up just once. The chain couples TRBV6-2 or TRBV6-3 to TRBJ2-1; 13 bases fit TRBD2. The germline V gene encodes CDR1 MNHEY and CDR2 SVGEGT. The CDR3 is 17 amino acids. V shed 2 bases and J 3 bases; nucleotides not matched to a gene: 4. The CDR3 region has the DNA TGTGCCAGCAGTTACCGGACTAGCGGGGGCCTCTACAATGAGCAGTTCTTC. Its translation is CASSYRTSGGLYNEQFF.

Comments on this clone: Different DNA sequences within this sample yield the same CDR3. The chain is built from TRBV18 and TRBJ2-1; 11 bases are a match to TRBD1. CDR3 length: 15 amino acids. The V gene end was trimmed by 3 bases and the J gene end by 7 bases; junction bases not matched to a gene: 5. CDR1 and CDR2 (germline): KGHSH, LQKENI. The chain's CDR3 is CASSPGTGGYNEQFF. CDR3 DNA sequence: TGTGCCAGCTCACCCGGGACAGGGGGGTATAATGAGCAGTTCTTC.

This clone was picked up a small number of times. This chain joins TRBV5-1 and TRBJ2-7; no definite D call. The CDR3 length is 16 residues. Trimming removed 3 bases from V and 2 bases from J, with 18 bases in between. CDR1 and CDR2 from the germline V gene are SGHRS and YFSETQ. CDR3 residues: CASSSETGTLTYEQYF. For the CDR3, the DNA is TGCGCCAGCAGCTCGGAGACCGGAACCCTCACCTACGAGCAGTACTTC.

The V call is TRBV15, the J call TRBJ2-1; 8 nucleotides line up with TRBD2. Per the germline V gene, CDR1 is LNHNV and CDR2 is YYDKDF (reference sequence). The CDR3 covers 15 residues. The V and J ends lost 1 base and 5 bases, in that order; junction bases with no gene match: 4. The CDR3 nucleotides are TGTGCCACCAGCAGAGCGGGAGGGAAGAACAATGAGCAGTTCTTC. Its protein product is CATSRAGGKNNEQFF.

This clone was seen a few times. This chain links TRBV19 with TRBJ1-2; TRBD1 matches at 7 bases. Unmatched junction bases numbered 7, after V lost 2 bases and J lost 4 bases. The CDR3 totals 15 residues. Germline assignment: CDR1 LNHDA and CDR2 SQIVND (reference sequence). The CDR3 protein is CASSIRPGGVYGYTF. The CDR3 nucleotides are TGTGCCAGTAGTATACGGCCAGGGGGTGTCTATGGCTACACCTTC.

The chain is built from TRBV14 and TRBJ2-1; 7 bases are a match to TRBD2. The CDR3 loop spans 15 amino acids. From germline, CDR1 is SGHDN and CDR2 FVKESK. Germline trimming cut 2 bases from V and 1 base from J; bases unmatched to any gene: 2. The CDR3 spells CASSQPSGSYNEQFF. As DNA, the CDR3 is TGTGCCAGCAGCCAACCTAGCGGTTCCTACAATGAGCAGTTCTTC.

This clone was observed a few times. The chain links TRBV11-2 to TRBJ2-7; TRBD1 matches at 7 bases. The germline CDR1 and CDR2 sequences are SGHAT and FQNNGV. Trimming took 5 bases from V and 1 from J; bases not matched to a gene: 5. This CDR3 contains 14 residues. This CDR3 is CASSPGGRSYEQYF. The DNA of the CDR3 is TGTGCCAGCAGCCCAGGGGGAAGGTCCTACGAGCAGTACTTC.

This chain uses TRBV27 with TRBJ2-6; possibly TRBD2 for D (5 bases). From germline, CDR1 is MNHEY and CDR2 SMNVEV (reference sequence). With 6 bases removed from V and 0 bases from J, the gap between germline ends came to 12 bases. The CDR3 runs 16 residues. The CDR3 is CASRKALGSGANVLTF. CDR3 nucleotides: TGTGCCAGCAGAAAAGCACTAGGCTCTGGGGCCAACGTCCTGACTTTC.

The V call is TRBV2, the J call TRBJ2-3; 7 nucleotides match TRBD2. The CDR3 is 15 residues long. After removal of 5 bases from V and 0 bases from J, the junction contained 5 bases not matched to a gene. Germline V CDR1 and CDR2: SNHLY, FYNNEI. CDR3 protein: CASSPEAGSTDTQYF. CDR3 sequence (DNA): TGTGCCAGCAGTCCTGAAGCGGGAAGCACAGATACGCAGTATTTT.